This TCR beta chain was identified in a study of T cell responses to AZD1222 COVID-19 vaccine. Using immunoSEQ multiplex PCR, the repertoire was profiled, and TCRdb retains in-frame clones only, with some absent. The table has approximately 150,000 clones, about 95% seen once; the top ten hold roughly 1.3%. Trimming took off 6 bases at V and 6 bases at J, with 7 bases between the two ends. CDR1 SNHLY and CDR2 FYNNEI come from the germline V gene. CDR3 size: 11 residues. Study-wide results and limits: Nearly half of spike-specific TCRs reportedly target unmutated variant regions. Mapped onto spike, vaccine-associated CD4 TCRs spanned it and were dominant at 160-218 and 743-854. Baseline seropositivity characterized only 5 or 6 AZD1222 recipients.

In the case of this clone: Antigen unknown.

The TCR was taken from an adult in good health. The chain is built from TRBV2 and TRBJ2-3; D perhaps matches TRBD2 (5 bases). The input for sequencing was peripheral blood, taken on day 0 of AZD1222 vaccination. The CDR3 sequence is CASRRRDTQYF. The CDR3 region has the DNA TGTGCCAGCAGAAGGAGGGATACGCAGTATTTT.